This passage covers 13 T cell receptor beta chains from one sample sequenced in a study of T-cell memory formation after mild COVID-19 (dated by TCRdb to the early 2020s). Preparation of the library involved 5' RACE. Sequenced using an Illumina NovaSeq 6000. TCRdb ran its own pipeline on the public reads, namely fastp trimming at Q25 and MiXCR clone calling, and kept in-frame beta chains. Entries are consolidated by CDR3 protein sequence, retaining the most common genes and DNA. A total of hundreds of thousands of distinct CDR3 sequences appear in this sample, approximately 19% of them only once. The top ten clonotypes cover roughly a fifth of the sample. Sequenced: PBMCs or a T cell subset sorted from them (not recorded which). Receptors were obtained from a man between 18 and 35 years old who had mild COVID-19 (a few samples of this study predate the infection). The sample titles of this study are shuffled in the database, so cell type and time point are left out; the donor was told from shared clones.

V usage is TRBV5-4 and J usage is TRBJ2-1; 7 positions agree with TRBD1. Per the germline V gene, CDR1 is SGHNT and CDR2 is YYREEE (reference sequence). V shed 4 bases, J shed 4 bases, and the junction held 8 bases outside the gene matches. CDR3 length equals 15 residues. DNA of the CDR3: TGTGCCAGCAGCCTACCGGGACAGATATACAATGAGCAGTTCTTC. This translates into CASSLPGQIYNEQFF.

The rearrangement uses TRBV7-2 and TRBJ2-5, with 15 bases identical to TRBD2. CDR3 length: 18 residues. Germline assignment: CDR1 SGHTA and CDR2 FQGNSA. Losses at the gene ends were 5 bases for V and 2 bases for J; bases not matched to a gene: 9. The CDR3 is CASSEGLAGGPLQETQYF. The CDR3 bases are TGTGCCAGCAGCGAGGGACTAGCGGGGGGCCCCTTACAAGAGACCCAGTACTTC.

On this clonotype: This may be a read error: a much more frequent sequence differs by one nucleotide. The final CDR3 position lacks the conserved phenylalanine or tryptophan, pointing to a likely read error. Because the CDR3's place on the DNA is in doubt, the DNA is left out and the CDR3 is given as listed by TCRdb. The chain recombines TRBV6-6 with TRBJ1-1. Looked up from germline, CDR1 is MNHNY and CDR2 is SVGAGI (reference sequence). The CDR3 region is 12 residues in length, termini included. The CDR3 reads CASGPIWRQGLT.

The chain is built from TRBV11-2 and TRBJ2-2; D gene unclear. Trimming removed 4 bases at V and 8 bases at J, with 8 bases between. The CDR3 consists of 12 residues. From germline, CDR1 is SGHAT and CDR2 FQNNGV. The CDR3: CASSSEDGELFF. CDR3 sequence (DNA): TGTGCCAGCAGCTCAGAAGATGGGGAGCTGTTTTTT.

This chain connects TRBV7-3 to TRBJ2-2; tentative D call: TRBD1 (7 bases). CDR1 and CDR2 from the germline V gene are SGHTA and FQGTGA. V shed 1 base and J shed 3 bases, with 15 bases lying between them. The length of the CDR3 is 17 residues. The CDR3 region has the DNA TGTGCCAGCAGCTTAAGTGGGGGGACAGCGTACACCGGGGAGCTGTTTTTT. Its protein is CASSLSGGTAYTGELFF. Combining the CDR3 with reference TRBV7-3 and TRBJ2-2 gives the whole variable domain GAGVSQTPSNKVTEKGKYVELRCDPISGHTALYWYRQSLGQGPEFLIYFQGTGAADDSGLPNDRFFAVRPEGSVSTLKIQRTERGDSAVYLCASSLSGGTAYTGELFFGEGSRLTVL.

This clonotype was counted ten times or more. The chain couples TRBV7-8 to TRBJ2-5; TRBD1 matches at 7 bases. V was pared by 6 bases and J by 2 bases, with 3 bases of the junction left unmatched. In germline, CDR1 is SGHVS, CDR2 FQNEAQ. This CDR3 comprises 13 residues. In DNA form, the CDR3 reads TGTGCCAGCAGGGCGGACAGGCAAGAGACCCAGTACTTC. Residues: CASRADRQETQYF.

The CDR3 nucleotides are TGTGCCAGCAGTCCTAGGGTGTATGAGCAGTTCTTC. Translation gives CASSPRVYEQFF. This chain uses TRBV28 with TRBJ2-1; no firm D call. Looked up from germline, CDR1 is MDHEN and CDR2 is SYDVKM. This CDR3 has 12 amino acids. V dropped 5 bases and J dropped 8 bases, with 10 bases sitting between them.

V usage is TRBV30 and J usage is TRBJ2-5; D perhaps matches TRBD2 (6 bases). Trimming stripped 5 bases from V and 7 bases from J, with 17 bases between. This CDR3 is 13 amino acids long. CDR1 is GTSNPN and CDR2 is SVGIG in the germline V gene (reference sequence). The CDR3 sequence: CAWGDSHPGTQYF. DNA of the CDR3: TGTGCCTGGGGGGACTCCCACCCGGGGACCCAGTACTTC.

This clonotype was seen a handful of times. V gene TRBV6-6 combines with J gene TRBJ2-3, with TRBD2 matching 9 bases. The CDR3 has 14 residues. CDR1 and CDR2 (germline): MNHNY, SVGAGI (reference sequence). Losses at the gene ends were 2 bases for V and 4 bases for J; bases not matched to a gene: 1. This chain's CDR3 is CASSYAGGPDTQYF. The CDR3, as DNA: TGTGCCAGCAGTTACGCGGGGGGGCCAGATACGCAGTATTTT.

The genes are TRBV9 and TRBJ1-1; D possibly corresponds to TRBD1 (5 bases). Trimming stripped 2 bases from V and 4 bases from J, with 9 bases between. This CDR3 comprises 13 residues. Germline-derived CDR1 and CDR2 are SGDLS and YYNGEE. The CDR3 here is CASSVSGGTEAFF. As DNA, the CDR3 is TGTGCCAGCAGCGTGTCGGGGGGCACTGAAGCTTTCTTT.

This clonotype was picked up a small number of times. This chain joins TRBV28 and TRBJ1-6; no definite D call. CDR1 is MDHEN, CDR2 SYDVKM, per germline. The CDR3 is made up of 15 amino acids. Trimming left V 7 bases short and J 1 base short, with 11 bases between. Here the CDR3 DNA reads TGTGCCAGCACCCTTTTAATGTCCTATAATTCACCCCTCCACTTT. Protein: CASTLLMSYNSPLHF.

The rearrangement links TRBV4-1 to TRBJ2-7; D may be TRBD2 (5 bases). The CDR3 spans 14 residues. Trimming took off 1 base at V and 2 bases at J, with 9 bases between the two ends. From germline, CDR1 is MGHRA and CDR2 YSYEKL. CDR3 sequence reads: CASSQAPGAYEQYF. CDR3 in DNA: TGCGCCAGCAGCCAAGCCCCCGGGGCCTACGAGCAGTACTTC.

Notes on this clonotype: One end of the junction varies from germline; a read error may be responsible. This chain links TRBV7-7 with TRBJ2-1, with D unresolved. Germline values: CDR1 SSHAT, CDR2 FNYEAQ (reference sequence). CDR3 size: 15 residues. Here the CDR3 reads CASSFDGSSYTEQFF. CDR3 DNA sequence: TGTGCCAGCAGCTTTGACGGCAGCTCCTACACTGAGCAGTTCTTC.